The clone carrying this T cell receptor beta chain was picked up a small number of times. What it binds is unknown. Library preparation (for TCRbeta) was performed with unique molecular identifiers. MiXCR, applied by TCRdb to the PCR reads, yields one record per CDR3 protein. The repertoire holds hundreds of thousands of distinct CDR3 sequences, with about 15% as singletons. The data were taken from a study of T-cell reconstitution after alpha-beta-depleted transplantation in children. The study's findings and limits: Newly produced T cells mostly accounted for T-cell counts and diversity one year post-transplant. There were some patients whose high TCRbeta diversity at day 60 came from surviving recipient T cells and thymic progenitors. Several hundred rapidly expanded clones from non-depleted graft cells reportedly supplied alpha-beta T cells about two months post-transplant.

The CDR3 spans 17 residues. Trimming stripped 1 base from V and 3 bases from J, with 19 bases between. In germline, CDR1 is MGHRA, CDR2 YSYEKL. The clonotype comes from a male patient younger than 18 who had a stem cell transplant for acute lymphoblastic leukemia, so the T cells may come from the graft donor. The chain carries TRBV4-1 and TRBJ2-7, with D perhaps TRBD2 (6 bases). This sample comprised PBMCs, mostly from graft donor cells, obtained 360 days after TCRalphabeta/CD19-depleted stem cell transplant. The CDR3 DNA sequence: TGCGCCAGCAGCCAAGGACTAGGATCGGGGAGGAGCTACGAGCAGTACTTC. Residues: CASSQGLGSGRSYEQYF.